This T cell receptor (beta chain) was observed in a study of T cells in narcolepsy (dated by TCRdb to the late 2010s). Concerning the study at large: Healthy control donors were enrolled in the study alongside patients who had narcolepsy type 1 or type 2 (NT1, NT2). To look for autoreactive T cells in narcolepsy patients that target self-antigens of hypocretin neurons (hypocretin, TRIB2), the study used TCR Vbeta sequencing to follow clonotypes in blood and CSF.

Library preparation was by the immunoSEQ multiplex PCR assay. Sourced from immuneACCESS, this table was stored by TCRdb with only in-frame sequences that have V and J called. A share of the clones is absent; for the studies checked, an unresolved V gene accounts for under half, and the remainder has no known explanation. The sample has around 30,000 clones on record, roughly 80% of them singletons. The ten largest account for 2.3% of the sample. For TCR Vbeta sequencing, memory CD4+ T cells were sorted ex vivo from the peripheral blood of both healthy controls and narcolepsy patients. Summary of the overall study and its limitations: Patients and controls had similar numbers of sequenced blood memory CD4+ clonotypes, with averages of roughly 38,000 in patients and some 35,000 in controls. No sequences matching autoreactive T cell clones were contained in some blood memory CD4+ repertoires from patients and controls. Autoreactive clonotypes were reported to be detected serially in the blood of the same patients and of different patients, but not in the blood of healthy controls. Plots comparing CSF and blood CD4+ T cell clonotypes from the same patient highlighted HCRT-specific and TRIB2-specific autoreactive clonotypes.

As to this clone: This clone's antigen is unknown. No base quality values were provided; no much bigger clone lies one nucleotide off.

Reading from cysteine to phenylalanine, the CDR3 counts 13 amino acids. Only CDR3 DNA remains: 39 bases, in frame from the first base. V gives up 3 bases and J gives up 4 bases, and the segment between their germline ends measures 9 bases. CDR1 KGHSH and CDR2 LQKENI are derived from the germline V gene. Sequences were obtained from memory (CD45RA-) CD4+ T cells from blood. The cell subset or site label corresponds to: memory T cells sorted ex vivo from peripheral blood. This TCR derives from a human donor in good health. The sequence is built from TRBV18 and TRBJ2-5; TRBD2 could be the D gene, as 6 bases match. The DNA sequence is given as TGTGCCAGCTCACCGACTAGTACAGAGACCCAGTACTTC. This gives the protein CASSPTSTETQYF. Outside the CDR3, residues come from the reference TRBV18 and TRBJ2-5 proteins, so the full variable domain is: NAGVMQNPRHLVRRRGQEARLRCSPMKGHSHVYWYRQLPEEGLKFMVYLQKENIIDESGMPKERFSAEFPKEGPSILRIQQVVRGDSAAYFCASSPTSTETQYFGPGTRLLVL.